The rows below give T cell receptor beta chains drawn from one sample of a study of T-cell reconstitution after alpha-beta-depleted transplantation in children. TCRdb re-analysed the PCR reads in MiXCR, keeping a single row per CDR3 protein. The sample yields 600,000 to 800,000 distinct CDR3 sequences, around 13% seen once. The material was PBMCs, obtained before TCRalphabeta/CD19-depleted stem cell transplant. These receptor sequences come from a girl aged 2 to 10 with congenital amegakaryocytic thrombocytopenia, due to receive a stem cell transplant. Both conserved end residues are part of each CDR3. Fields, in order: clone size, D gene, V gene, J gene, CDR3 DNA, CDR3 protein. A D gene is named only where the DNA matches it firmly. Clone size, where shown, is once, few, many, or a class for clones that have expanded.

abundance: .
d_gene: .
v_gene: TRBV3-1
j_gene: TRBJ2-3
CDR3nt: TGTGCCAGCAGCCAAGAAATCGCGGCGTACCAGCGGGATACGCAGTATTTT
CDR3aa: CASSQEIAAYQRDTQYF

abundance: .
d_gene: .
v_gene: TRBV4-1
j_gene: TRBJ1-2
CDR3nt: TGCGCCAGCAGCGAAGAGCCAGGGTGGGGGCGCGGCTACACCTTC
CDR3aa: CASSEEPGWGRGYTF

abundance: .
d_gene: .
v_gene: TRBV19
j_gene: TRBJ2-7
CDR3nt: TGTGCCAGTAGTATCGGTCCGTCCAGGGACGAGCAGTACTTC
CDR3aa: CASSIGPSRDEQYF

abundance: many
d_gene: .
v_gene: TRBV5-1
j_gene: TRBJ2-3
CDR3nt: TGCGCCAGCAGCTCCTCATTCACAGATACGCAGTATTTT
CDR3aa: CASSSSFTDTQYF

abundance: many
d_gene: .
v_gene: TRBV12-3/TRBV12-4
j_gene: TRBJ2-7
CDR3nt: TGTGCCAGCAGTCCCCTTAGCGGAGTGAACTACGAGCAGTACTTC
CDR3aa: CASSPLSGVNYEQYF

abundance: .
d_gene: TRBD1
v_gene: TRBV6-2/TRBV6-3
j_gene: TRBJ2-5
CDR3nt: TGTGCCAGCAGTGCGGACAGGGGGGCACCAGCGCAGACCCAGTACTTC
CDR3aa: CASSADRGAPAQTQYF

abundance: .
d_gene: .
v_gene: TRBV10-3
j_gene: TRBJ2-7
CDR3nt: TGTGCCATCATGCCGGGCTACGAGCAGTACTTC
CDR3aa: CAIMPGYEQYF

abundance: many
d_gene: .
v_gene: TRBV12-3/TRBV12-4
j_gene: TRBJ2-1
CDR3nt: TGTGCCAGCAGTTTAGGAGGATCGAAAGGGGAGCAGTTCTTC
CDR3aa: CASSLGGSKGEQFF

abundance: few
d_gene: TRBD1
v_gene: TRBV5-1
j_gene: TRBJ2-7
CDR3nt: TGCGCCAGCAGCCCGGACAGGGCACCCCTCTACGAGCAGTACTTC
CDR3aa: CASSPDRAPLYEQYF

abundance: few
d_gene: .
v_gene: TRBV27
j_gene: TRBJ2-3
CDR3nt: TGTGCCACCTCGGGGGTGGGTATCGGCACAGATACGCAGTATTTT
CDR3aa: CATSGVGIGTDTQYF

abundance: many
d_gene: TRBD2
v_gene: TRBV11-2
j_gene: TRBJ2-3
CDR3nt: TGTGCCAGCAGCTACCCTAGCGGGAGGGCCTTAAGCACAGATACGCAGTATTTT
CDR3aa: CASSYPSGRALSTDTQYF

abundance: many
d_gene: .
v_gene: TRBV28
j_gene: TRBJ2-7
CDR3nt: TGTGCCAGCAGTTTTCTGACTAGTTTCGTCTCCTACGAGCAGTACTTC
CDR3aa: CASSFLTSFVSYEQYF

abundance: few
d_gene: TRBD1
v_gene: TRBV5-1
j_gene: TRBJ2-7
CDR3nt: TGCGCCAGCAGCTGGACAGGGACCGAGCAGTACTTC
CDR3aa: CASSWTGTEQYF

abundance: .
d_gene: TRBD2
v_gene: TRBV20-1
j_gene: TRBJ2-7
CDR3nt: TGCAGTGCTGGGGCTAGCGGGAGGGCCTACGAGCAGTACTTC
CDR3aa: CSAGASGRAYEQYF

abundance: many
d_gene: .
v_gene: TRBV7-2
j_gene: TRBJ2-7
CDR3nt: TGTGCCAGCAGCTTACGAGTCTCGTCCGTTTACGAGCAGTACTTC
CDR3aa: CASSLRVSSVYEQYF

abundance: many
d_gene: TRBD2
v_gene: TRBV5-5
j_gene: TRBJ2-3
CDR3nt: TGTGCCAGCAGCACACCACTAGCGGGAGGTGGCCCAGATACGCAGTATTTT
CDR3aa: CASSTPLAGGGPDTQYF

abundance: many
d_gene: .
v_gene: TRBV7-8
j_gene: TRBJ2-1
CDR3nt: TGTGCCAGCAGCAGGAATGGGTACAATGAGCAGTTCTTC
CDR3aa: CASSRNGYNEQFF

abundance: .
d_gene: TRBD2
v_gene: TRBV20-1
j_gene: TRBJ2-3
CDR3nt: TGCAGTGCCCAGAGGCTAGCGGACACAGATACGCCGTATTTT
CDR3aa: CSAQRLADTDTPYF

abundance: many
d_gene: .
v_gene: TRBV5-1
j_gene: TRBJ2-4
CDR3nt: TGCGCCAGCAGCTTGGAGGGGTCTGCAAACATTCAGTACTTC
CDR3aa: CASSLEGSANIQYF

abundance: few
d_gene: .
v_gene: TRBV5-1
j_gene: TRBJ1-3
CDR3nt: TGCGCCAGCAGTCAGATGGGGGTCTACTCTGGAAACACCATATATTTT
CDR3aa: CASSQMGVYSGNTIYF

abundance: .
d_gene: .
v_gene: TRBV7-6
j_gene: TRBJ1-4
CDR3nt: TGTGCCAGCAGCTTAGTCGGGGGTTTGGGTGAAAAACTGTTTTTT
CDR3aa: CASSLVGGLGEKLFF

abundance: many
d_gene: TRBD2
v_gene: TRBV10-3
j_gene: TRBJ2-5
CDR3nt: TGTGCCATCAGTGACCTAGCGGGGGGTTTGGCCCAGTACTTC
CDR3aa: CAISDLAGGLAQYF

abundance: few
d_gene: TRBD2
v_gene: TRBV2
j_gene: TRBJ2-7
CDR3nt: TGTGCCAGCCCCCTAGCGGGAGCTTACTACGAGCAGTACTTC
CDR3aa: CASPLAGAYYEQYF

abundance: .
d_gene: .
v_gene: TRBV6-2/TRBV6-3
j_gene: TRBJ2-3
CDR3nt: TGTGCCAGCAGTCCTTGGCGGGATACGCAGTATTTT
CDR3aa: CASSPWRDTQYF